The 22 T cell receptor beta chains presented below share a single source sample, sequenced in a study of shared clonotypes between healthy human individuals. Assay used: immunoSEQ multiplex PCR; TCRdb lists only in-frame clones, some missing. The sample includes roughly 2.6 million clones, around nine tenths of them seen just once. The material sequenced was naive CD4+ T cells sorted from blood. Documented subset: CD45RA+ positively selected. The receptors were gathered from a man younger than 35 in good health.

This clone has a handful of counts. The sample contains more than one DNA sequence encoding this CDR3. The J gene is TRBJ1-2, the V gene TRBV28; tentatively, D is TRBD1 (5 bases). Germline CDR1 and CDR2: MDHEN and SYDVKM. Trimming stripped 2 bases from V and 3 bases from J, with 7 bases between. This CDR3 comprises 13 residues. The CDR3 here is CASSLQGHYGYTF. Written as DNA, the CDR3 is TGTGCCAGCAGTTTACAGGGTCACTATGGCTACACCTTC.

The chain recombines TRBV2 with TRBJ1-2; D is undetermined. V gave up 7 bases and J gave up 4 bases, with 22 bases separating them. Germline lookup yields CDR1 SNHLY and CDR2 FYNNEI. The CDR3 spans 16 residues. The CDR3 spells CASTRNGRDGSYGYTF. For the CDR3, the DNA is TGTGCCAGCACCCGGAATGGGCGCGATGGGAGCTATGGCTACACCTTC. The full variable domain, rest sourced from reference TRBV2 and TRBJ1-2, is EPEVTQTPSHQVTQMGQEVILRCVPISNHLYFYWYRQILGQKVEFLVSFYNNEISEKSEIFDDQFSVERPDGSNFTLKIRSTKLEDSAMYFCASTRNGRDGSYGYTFGSGTRLTVV.

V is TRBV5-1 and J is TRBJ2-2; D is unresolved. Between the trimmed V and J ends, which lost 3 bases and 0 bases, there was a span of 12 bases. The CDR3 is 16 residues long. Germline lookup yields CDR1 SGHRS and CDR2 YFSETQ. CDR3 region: CASSYPTATNTGELFF. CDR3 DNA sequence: TGCGCCAGCAGCTATCCGACGGCCACGAACACCGGGGAGCTGTTTTTT.

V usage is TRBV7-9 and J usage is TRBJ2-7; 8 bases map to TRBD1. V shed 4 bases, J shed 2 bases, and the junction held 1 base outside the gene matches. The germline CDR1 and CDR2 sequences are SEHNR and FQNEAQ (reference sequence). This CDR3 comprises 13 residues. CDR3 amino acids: CASSWGQAYEQYF. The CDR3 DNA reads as TGTGCCAGCAGCTGGGGACAGGCCTACGAGCAGTACTTC.

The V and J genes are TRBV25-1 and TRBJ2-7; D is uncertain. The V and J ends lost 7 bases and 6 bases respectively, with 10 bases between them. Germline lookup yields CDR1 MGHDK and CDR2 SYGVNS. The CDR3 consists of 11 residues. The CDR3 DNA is TGTGCCAGCATTTACATGGGCGAGCAGTACTTC. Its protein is CASIYMGEQYF.

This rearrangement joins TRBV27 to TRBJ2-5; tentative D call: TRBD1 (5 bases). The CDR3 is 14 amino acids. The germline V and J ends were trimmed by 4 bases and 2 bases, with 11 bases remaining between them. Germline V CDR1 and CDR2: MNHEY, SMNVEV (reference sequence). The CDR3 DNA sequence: TGTGCCAGCAGTTATCAAAGGGGTCAAGAGACCCAGTACTTC. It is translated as CASSYQRGQETQYF.

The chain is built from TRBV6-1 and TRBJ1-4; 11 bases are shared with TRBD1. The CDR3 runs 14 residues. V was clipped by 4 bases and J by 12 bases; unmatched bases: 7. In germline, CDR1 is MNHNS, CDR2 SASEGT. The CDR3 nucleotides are TGTGCCAGCAGTGCAGGACAGGGGGCCGCCGAACTGTTTTTT. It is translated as CASSAGQGAAELFF.

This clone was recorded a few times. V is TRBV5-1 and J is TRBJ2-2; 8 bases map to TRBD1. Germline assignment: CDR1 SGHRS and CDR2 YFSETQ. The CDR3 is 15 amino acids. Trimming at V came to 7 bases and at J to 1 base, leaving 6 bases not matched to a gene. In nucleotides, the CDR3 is TGCGCCAGCGCTCCGGGACAGGTGAACACCGGGGAGCTGTTTTTT. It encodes CASAPGQVNTGELFF. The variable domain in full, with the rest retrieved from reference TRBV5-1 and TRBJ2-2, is KAGVTQTPRYLIKTRGQQVTLSCSPISGHRSVSWYQQTPGQGLQFLFEYFSETQRNKGNFPGRFSGRQFSNSRSEMNVSTLELGDSALYLCASAPGQVNTGELFFGEGSRLTVL.

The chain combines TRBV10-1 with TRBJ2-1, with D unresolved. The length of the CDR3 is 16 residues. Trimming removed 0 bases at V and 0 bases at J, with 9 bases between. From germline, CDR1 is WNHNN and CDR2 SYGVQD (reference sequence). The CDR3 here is CASSESGLSSYNEQFF. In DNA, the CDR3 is TGCGCCAGCAGTGAGTCGGGCCTTAGCTCCTACAATGAGCAGTTCTTC.

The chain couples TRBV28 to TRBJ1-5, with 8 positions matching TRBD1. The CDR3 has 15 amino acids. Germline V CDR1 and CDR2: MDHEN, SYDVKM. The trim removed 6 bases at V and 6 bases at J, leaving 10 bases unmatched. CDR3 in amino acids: CASSTGQGDIQPQHF. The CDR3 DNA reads TGTGCCAGCAGCACCGGACAGGGTGACATTCAGCCCCAGCATTTT.

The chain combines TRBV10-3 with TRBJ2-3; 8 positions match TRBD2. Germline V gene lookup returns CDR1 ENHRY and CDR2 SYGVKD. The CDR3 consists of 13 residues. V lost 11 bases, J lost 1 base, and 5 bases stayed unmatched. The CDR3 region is CACDGGGTDTQYF. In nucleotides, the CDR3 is TGTGCCTGCGACGGGGGGGGCACAGATACGCAGTATTTT.

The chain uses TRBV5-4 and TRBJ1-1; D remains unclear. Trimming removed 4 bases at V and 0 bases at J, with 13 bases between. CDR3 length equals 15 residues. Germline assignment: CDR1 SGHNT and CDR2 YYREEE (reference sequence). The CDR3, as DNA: TGTGCCAGCAGCGACCAACGGCAGATGAACACTGAAGCTTTCTTT. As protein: CASSDQRQMNTEAFF.

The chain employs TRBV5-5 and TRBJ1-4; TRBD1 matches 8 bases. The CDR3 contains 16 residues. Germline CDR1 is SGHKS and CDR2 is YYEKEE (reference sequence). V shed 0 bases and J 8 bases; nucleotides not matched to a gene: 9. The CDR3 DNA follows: TGTGCCAGCAGCTTGGCCGGAGGACAGGGTGGAGAAAAACTGTTTTTT. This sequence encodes CASSLAGGQGGEKLFF.

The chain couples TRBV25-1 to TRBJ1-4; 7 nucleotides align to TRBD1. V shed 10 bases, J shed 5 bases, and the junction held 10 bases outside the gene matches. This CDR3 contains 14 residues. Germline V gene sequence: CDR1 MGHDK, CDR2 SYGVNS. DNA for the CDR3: TGTGCCATCAACGGGGGACAGCTAAATGAAAAACTGTTTTTT. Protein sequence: CAINGGQLNEKLFF. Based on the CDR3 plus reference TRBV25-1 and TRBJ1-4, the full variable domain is EADIYQTPRYLVIGTGKKITLECSQTMGHDKMYWYQQDPGMELHLIHYSYGVNSTEKGDLSSESTVSRIRTEHFPLTLESARPSHTSQYLCAINGGQLNEKLFFGSGTQLSVL.

The CDR3 spells CSVEGQGEYEQYF. The CDR3 DNA follows: TGCAGCGTTGAAGGACAGGGAGAATACGAGCAGTACTTC. The chain carries TRBV29-1 and TRBJ2-7; 7 positions agree with TRBD1. V lost 1 base and J lost 4; bases outside the gene matches: 4. The germline CDR1 and CDR2 sequences are SQVTM and ANQGSEA. This CDR3 region has 13 residues.

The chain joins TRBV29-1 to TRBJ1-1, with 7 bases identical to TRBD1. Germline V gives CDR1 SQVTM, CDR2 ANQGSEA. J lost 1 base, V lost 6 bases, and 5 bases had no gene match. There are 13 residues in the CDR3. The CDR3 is CSVVQGTNTEAFF. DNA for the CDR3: TGCAGCGTCGTACAGGGGACGAACACTGAAGCTTTCTTT.

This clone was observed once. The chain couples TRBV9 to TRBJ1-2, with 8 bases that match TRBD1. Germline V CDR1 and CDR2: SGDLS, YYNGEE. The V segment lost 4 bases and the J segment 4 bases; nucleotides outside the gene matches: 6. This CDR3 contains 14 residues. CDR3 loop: CASSPDREIYGYTF. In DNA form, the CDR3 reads TGTGCCAGCAGCCCGGACAGGGAAATCTATGGCTACACCTTC.

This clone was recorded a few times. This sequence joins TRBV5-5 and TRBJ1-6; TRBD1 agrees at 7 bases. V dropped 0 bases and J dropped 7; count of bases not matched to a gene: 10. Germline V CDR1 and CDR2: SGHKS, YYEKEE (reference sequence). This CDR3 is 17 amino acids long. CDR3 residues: CASSLAGQLGRNSPLHF. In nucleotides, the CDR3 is TGTGCCAGCAGCTTGGCGGGACAGTTGGGGAGGAATTCACCCCTCCACTTT.

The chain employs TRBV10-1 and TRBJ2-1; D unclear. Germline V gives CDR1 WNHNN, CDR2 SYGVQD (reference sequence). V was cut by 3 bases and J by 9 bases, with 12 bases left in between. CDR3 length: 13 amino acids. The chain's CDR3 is CASSDNLRSEQFF. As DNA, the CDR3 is TGCGCCAGCAGTGATAACTTAAGGAGTGAGCAGTTCTTC.

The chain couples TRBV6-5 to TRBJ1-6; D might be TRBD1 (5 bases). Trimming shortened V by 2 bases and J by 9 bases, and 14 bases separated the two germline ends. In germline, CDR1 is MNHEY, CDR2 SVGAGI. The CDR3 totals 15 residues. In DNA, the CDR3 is TGTGCCAGCAGTTACAGGGGCGTTACAATTTCACCCCTCCACTTT. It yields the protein CASSYRGVTISPLHF.

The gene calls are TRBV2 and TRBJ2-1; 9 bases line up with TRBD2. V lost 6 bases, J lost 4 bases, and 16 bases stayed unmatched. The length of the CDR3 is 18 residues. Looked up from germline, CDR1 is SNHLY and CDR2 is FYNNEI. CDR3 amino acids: CASSRQSLAGAAYNEQFF. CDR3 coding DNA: TGTGCCAGCAGCAGGCAGAGTTTAGCGGGGGCTGCGTACAATGAGCAGTTCTTC.

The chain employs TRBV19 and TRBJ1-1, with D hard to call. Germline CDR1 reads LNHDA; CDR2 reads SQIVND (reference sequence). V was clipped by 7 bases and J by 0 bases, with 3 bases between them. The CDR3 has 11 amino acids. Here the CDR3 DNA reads TGTGCCAGTAAACTGAACACTGAAGCTTTCTTT. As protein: CASKLNTEAFF. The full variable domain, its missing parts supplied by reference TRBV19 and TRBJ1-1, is DGGITQSPKYLFRKEGQNVTLSCEQNLNHDAMYWYRQDPGQGLRLIYYSQIVNDFQKGDIAEGYSVSREKKESFPLTVTSAQKNPTAFYLCASKLNTEAFFGQGTRLTVV.